Listed below are T cell receptor beta chains from one sample, sequenced in a study of human T cells and chemical hapten exposure. One entry per CDR3 protein results from TCRdb running MiXCR on the RACE reads. This sample yields a few hundred thousand distinct CDR3 sequences, of which 4.5% to 7% are seen a single time; about 8.2% belongs to the top ten. Sample: whole blood, taken in connection with sensitization to the hapten diphenylcyclopropenone (DPC). The receptors stem from a woman under 30 with alopecia areata. Some clones in this sample may be carry-over from other donors' samples. Both conserved end residues are trimmed from each CDR3. The D gene is left open where the match is weak. For some rows the clone size is stated as once, few or many, or as a class when expanded; others skip it.

>TRBV7-9|-|TRBJ1-1|few
ASSARQATNTEAF
>TRBV7-2|-|TRBJ1-1|few
ASSSHQGTGTEAF
>TRBV3-1|-|TRBJ2-4|-
ASSSLGQTS
>TRBV29-1|-|TRBJ2-7|many
SVGPSYEQY
>TRBV4-3|-|TRBJ1-6|-
ASSQVDIASDYNSPLH
>TRBV3-1|TRBD2|TRBJ2-2|few
ASSQDRGVEELF
>TRBV3-1|TRBD2|TRBJ2-1|few
ASSPWDSGGANEQF
>TRBV7-3|TRBD2|TRBJ2-5|many
ASSLGGTTRQTQY
>TRBV5-5|TRBD1|TRBJ2-5|many
ASSLYGQDLETQY
>TRBV7-2|TRBD1|TRBJ1-6|-
ASSSTGAGPYNSPLH
>TRBV6-5|-|TRBJ2-6|many
ASSQERQDPLT
>TRBV15|TRBD1|TRBJ1-4|few
ATSRGIQGGGPSEKLF
>TRBV4-1|-|TRBJ1-1|-
ASSPEPHGETEAF
>TRBV9|-|TRBJ2-7|many
ASSVAGSLRNEQY
>TRBV12-3/TRBV12-4|-|TRBJ1-3|few
ASRNRDSGNTIY
>TRBV3-1|-|TRBJ1-2|many
ASSQDIRGYT